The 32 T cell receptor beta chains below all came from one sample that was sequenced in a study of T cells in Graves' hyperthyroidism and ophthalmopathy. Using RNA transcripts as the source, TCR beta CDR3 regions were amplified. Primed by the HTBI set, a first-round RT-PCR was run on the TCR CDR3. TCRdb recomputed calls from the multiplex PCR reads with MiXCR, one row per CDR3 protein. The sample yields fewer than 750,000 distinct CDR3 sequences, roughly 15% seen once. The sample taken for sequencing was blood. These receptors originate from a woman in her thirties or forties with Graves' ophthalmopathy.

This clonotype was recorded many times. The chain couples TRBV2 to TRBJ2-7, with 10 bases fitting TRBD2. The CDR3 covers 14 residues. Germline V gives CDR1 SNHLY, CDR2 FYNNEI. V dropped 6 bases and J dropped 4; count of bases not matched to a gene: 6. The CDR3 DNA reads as TGTGCCAGCAGGGGGTTACTAGCGGGGTACGAGCAGTACTTC. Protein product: CASRGLLAGYEQYF.

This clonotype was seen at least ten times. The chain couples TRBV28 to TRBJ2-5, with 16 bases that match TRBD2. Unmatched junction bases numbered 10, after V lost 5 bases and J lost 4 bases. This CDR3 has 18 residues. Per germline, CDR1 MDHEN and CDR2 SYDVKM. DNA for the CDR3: TGTGCCAGCAGTCATCCTCCCGGGACTAGCGGGGGGGGAGAGACCCAGTACTTC. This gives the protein CASSHPPGTSGGGETQYF.

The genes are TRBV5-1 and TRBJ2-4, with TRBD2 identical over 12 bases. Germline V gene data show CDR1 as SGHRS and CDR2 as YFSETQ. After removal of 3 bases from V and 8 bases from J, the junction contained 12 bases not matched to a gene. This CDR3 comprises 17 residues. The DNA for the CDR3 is TGCGCCAGCAGCTCCCCGACTAGCGGGAGTTCCGGGGACATTCAGTACTTC. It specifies CASSSPTSGSSGDIQYF. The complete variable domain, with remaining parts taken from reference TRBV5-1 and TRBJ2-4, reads KAGVTQTPRYLIKTRGQQVTLSCSPISGHRSVSWYQQTPGQGLQFLFEYFSETQRNKGNFPGRFSGRQFSNSRSEMNVSTLELGDSALYLCASSSPTSGSSGDIQYFGAGTRLSVL.

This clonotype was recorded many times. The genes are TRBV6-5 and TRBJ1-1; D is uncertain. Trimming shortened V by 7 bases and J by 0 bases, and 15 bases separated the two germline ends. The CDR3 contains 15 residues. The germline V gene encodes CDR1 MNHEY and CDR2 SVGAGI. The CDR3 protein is CASKKGDILNTEAFF. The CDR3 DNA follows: TGTGCCAGCAAAAAAGGCGACATTCTGAACACTGAAGCTTTCTTT.

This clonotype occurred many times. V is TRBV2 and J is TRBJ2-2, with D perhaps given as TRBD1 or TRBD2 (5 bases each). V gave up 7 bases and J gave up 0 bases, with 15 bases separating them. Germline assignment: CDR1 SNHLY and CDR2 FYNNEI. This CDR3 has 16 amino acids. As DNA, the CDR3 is TGTGCCAGCAAGAAAAGGGGAGATTCGAACACCGGGGAGCTGTTTTTT. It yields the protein CASKKRGDSNTGELFF.

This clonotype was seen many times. CDR3 sequence reads: CASMSRYEQYF. CDR3 bases: TGTGCCAGCATGTCGCGGTACGAGCAGTACTTC. The chain is built from TRBV6-1 and TRBJ2-7; no firm D call. Germline V lookup: CDR1 MNHNS, CDR2 SASEGT. The CDR3 loop spans 11 amino acids. The V end was cut by 7 bases, the J end by 4 bases, with 8 bases between.

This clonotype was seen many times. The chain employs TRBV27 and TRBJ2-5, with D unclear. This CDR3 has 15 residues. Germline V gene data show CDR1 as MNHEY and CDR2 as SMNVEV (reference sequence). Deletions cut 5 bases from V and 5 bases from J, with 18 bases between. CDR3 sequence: CASSPFRSLRETQYF. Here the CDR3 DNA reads TGTGCCAGCAGTCCATTCCGGTCCCTCCGGGAGACCCAGTACTTC.

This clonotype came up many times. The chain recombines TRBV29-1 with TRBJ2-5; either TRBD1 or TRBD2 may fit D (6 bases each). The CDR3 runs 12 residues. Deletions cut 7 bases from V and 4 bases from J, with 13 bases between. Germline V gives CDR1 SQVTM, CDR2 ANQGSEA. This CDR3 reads CSGGTRGETQYF. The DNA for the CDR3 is TGCAGCGGCGGGACAAGAGGAGAGACCCAGTACTTC.

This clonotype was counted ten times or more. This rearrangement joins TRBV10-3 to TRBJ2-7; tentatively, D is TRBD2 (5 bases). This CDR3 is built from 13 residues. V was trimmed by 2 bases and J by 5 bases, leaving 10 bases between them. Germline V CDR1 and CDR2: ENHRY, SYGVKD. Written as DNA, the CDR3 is TGTGCCATCAGTGAGGAGGGTTCCCACGAGCAGTACTTC. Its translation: CAISEEGSHEQYF.

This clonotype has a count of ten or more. CDR3 sequence: CASSLAGFSGNTIYF. CDR3 in DNA: TGTGCCAGCAGTTTAGCAGGGTTTTCTGGAAACACCATATATTTT. The rearrangement uses TRBV12-3 or TRBV12-4 and TRBJ1-3; D gene unclear. CDR3 length: 15 amino acids. With 0 bases removed from V and 1 base from J, the gap between germline ends came to 7 bases.

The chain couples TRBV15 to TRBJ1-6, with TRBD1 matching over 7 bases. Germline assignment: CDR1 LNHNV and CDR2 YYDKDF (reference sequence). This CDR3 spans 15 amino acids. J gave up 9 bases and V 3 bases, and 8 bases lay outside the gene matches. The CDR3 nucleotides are TGTGCCACCAGCAGGGGTACAGGGGCCGGTTCACCCCTCCACTTT. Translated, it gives CATSRGTGAGSPLHF. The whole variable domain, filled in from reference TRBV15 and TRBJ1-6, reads DAMVIQNPRYQVTQFGKPVTLSCSQTLNHNVMYWYQQKSSQAPKLLFHYYDKDFNNEADTPDNFQSRRPNTSFCFLDIRSPGLGDTAMYLCATSRGTGAGSPLHFGNGTRLTVT.

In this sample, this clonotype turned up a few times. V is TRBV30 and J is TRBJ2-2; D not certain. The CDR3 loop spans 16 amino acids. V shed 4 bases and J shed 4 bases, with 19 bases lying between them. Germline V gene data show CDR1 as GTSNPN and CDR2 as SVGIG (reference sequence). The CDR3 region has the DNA TGTGCCTGGATCCCCGTATGGCAGGCGATCACCGGGGAGCTGTTTTTT. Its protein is CAWIPVWQAITGELFF.

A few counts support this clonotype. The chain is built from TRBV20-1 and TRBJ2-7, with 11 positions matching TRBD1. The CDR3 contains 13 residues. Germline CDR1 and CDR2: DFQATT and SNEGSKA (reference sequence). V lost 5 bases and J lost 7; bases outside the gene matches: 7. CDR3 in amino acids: CSAGRDRGREQYF. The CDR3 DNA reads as TGCAGTGCTGGTAGGGACAGGGGGAGGGAGCAGTACTTC.

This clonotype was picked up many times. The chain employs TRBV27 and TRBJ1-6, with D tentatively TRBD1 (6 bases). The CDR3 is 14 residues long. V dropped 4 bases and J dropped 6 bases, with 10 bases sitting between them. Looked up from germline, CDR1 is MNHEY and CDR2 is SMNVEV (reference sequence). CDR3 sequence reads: CASSWGRGNSPLHF. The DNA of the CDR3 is TGTGCCAGCAGTTGGGGCAGGGGTAATTCACCCCTCCACTTT.

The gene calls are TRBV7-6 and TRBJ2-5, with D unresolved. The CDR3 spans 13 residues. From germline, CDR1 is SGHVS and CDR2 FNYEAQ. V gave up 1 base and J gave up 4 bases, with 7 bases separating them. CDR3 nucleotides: TGTGCCAGCAGCTTAGAACCCCTAGAGACCCAGTACTTC. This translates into CASSLEPLETQYF. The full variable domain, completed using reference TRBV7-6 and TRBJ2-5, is GAGVSQSPRYKVTKRGQDVALRCDPISGHVSLYWYRQALGQGPEFLTYFNYEAQQDKSGLPNDRFSAERPEGSISTLTIQRTEQRDSAMYRCASSLEPLETQYFGPGTRLLVL.

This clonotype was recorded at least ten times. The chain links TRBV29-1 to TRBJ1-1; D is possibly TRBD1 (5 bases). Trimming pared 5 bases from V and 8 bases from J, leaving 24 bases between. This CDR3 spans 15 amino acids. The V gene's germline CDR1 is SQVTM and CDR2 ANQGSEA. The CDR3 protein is CSVPLQASGTEEAFF. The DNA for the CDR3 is TGCAGCGTTCCTCTGCAGGCCTCCGGGACGGAGGAAGCTTTCTTT.

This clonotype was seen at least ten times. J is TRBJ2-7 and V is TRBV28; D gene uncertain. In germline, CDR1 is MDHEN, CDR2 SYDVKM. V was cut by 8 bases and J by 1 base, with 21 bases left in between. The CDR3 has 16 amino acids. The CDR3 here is CASGFSRRTESYEQYF. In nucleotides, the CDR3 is TGTGCCAGCGGCTTCTCCAGGCGGACCGAATCCTACGAGCAGTACTTC.

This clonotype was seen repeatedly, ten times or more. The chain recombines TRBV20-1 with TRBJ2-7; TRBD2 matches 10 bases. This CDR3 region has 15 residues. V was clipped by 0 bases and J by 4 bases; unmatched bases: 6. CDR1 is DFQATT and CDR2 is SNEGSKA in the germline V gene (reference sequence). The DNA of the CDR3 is TGCAGTGCTAGAGATAGAACTAGCGGGATGTACGAGCAGTACTTC. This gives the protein CSARDRTSGMYEQYF.

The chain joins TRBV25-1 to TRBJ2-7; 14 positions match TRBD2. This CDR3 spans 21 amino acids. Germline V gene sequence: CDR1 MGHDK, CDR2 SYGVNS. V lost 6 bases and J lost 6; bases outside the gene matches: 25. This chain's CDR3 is CASSSVDRGAGTSGRMGEQYF. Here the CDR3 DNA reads TGTGCCAGCAGCAGTGTCGATAGGGGGGCCGGGACTAGCGGGAGAATGGGCGAGCAGTACTTC.

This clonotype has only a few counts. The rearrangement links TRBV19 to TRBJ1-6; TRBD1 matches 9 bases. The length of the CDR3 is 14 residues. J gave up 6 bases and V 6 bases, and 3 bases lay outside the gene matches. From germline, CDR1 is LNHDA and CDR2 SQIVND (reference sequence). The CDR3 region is CASRLTGGNSPLHF. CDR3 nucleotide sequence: TGTGCCAGTAGATTGACAGGGGGTAATTCACCCCTCCACTTT. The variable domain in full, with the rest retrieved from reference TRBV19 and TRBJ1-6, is DGGITQSPKYLFRKEGQNVTLSCEQNLNHDAMYWYRQDPGQGLRLIYYSQIVNDFQKGDIAEGYSVSREKKESFPLTVTSAQKNPTAFYLCASRLTGGNSPLHFGNGTRLTVT.

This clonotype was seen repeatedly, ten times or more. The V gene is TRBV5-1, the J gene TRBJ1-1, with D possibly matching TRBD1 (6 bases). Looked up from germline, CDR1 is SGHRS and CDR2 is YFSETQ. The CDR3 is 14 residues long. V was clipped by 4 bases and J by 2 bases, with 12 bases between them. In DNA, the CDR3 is TGCGCCAGCAGCCAGGGGAGAGGTAACACTGAAGCTTTCTTT. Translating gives CASSQGRGNTEAFF.

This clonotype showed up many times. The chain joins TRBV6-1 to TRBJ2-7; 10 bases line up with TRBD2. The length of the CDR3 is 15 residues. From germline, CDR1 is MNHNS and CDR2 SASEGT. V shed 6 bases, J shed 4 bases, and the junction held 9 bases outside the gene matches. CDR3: CASSNLGLAEYEQYF. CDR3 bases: TGTGCCAGCAGCAATCTTGGACTAGCGGAATACGAGCAGTACTTC.

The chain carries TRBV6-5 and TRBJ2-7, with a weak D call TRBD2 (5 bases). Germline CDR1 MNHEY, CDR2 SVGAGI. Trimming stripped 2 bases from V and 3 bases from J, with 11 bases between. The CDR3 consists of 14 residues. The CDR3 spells CASSYRLGVYEQYF. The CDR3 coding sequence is TGTGCCAGCAGTTACCGGCTCGGGGTCTACGAGCAGTACTTC.

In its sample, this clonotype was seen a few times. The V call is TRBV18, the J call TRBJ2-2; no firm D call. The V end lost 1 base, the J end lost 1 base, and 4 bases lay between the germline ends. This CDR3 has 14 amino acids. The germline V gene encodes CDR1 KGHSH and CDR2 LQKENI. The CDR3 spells CASSPQRNTGELFF. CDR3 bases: TGTGCCAGCTCACCACAGAGGAACACCGGGGAGCTGTTTTTT.

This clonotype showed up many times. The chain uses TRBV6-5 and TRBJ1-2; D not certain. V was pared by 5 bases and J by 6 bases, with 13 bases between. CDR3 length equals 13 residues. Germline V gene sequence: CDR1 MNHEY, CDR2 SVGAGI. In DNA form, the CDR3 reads TGTGCCAGCAGTCTAATCCGAGGGCATGGCTACACCTTC. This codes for CASSLIRGHGYTF.

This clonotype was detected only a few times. The CDR3 loop reads CASSSRGQLEAFF. CDR3 sequence (DNA): TGTGCCAGCAGCTCTAGAGGACAGCTTGAAGCTTTCTTT. The chain combines TRBV7-8 with TRBJ1-1; TRBD1 might be the D (6 bases). Germline CDR1 reads SGHVS; CDR2 reads FQNEAQ. The germline V and J ends were trimmed by 4 bases and 7 bases, with 13 bases remaining between them. There are 13 residues in the CDR3.

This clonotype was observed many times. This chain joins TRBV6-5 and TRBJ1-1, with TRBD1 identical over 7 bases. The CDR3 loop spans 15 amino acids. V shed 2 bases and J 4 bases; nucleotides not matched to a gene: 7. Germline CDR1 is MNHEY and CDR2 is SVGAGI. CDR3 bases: TGTGCCAGCAGTTACGGGGACAGCCGGAGCACTGAAGCTTTCTTT. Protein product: CASSYGDSRSTEAFF.

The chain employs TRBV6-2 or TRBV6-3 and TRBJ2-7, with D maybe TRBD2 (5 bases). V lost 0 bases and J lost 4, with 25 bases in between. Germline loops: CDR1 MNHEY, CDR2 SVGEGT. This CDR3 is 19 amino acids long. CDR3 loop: CASSYSTMALEESVYEQYF. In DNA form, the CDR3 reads TGTGCCAGCAGTTACTCGACGATGGCACTAGAGGAATCGGTTTACGAGCAGTACTTC.

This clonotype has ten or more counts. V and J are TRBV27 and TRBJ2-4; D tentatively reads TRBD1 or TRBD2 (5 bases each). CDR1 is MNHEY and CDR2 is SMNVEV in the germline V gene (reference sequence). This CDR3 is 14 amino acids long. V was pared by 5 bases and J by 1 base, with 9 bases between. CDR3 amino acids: CASSLRDAKNIQYF. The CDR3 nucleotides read TGTGCCAGCAGTCTCCGGGACGCCAAAAACATTCAGTACTTC.

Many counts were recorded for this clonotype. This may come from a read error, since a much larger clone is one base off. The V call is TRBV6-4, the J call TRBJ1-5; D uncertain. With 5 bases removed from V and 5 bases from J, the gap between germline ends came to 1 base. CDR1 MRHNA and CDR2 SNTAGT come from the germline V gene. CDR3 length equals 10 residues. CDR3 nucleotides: TGTGCCAGCAGTTATCAGCCCCAGCATTTT. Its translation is CASSYQPQHF.

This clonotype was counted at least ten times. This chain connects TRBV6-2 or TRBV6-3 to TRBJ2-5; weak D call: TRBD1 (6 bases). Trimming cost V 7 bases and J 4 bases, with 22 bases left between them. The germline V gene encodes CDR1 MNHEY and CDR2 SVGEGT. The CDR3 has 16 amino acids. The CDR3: CASNYPGQTSRETQYF. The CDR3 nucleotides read TGTGCCAGCAACTACCCCGGACAGACAAGTCGAGAGACCCAGTACTTC.

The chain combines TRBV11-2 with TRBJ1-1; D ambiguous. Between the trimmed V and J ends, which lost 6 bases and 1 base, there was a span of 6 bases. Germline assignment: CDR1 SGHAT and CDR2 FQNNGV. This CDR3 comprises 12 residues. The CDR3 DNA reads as TGTGCCAGCAGGAAACAGAACACTGAAGCTTTCTTT. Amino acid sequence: CASRKQNTEAFF.